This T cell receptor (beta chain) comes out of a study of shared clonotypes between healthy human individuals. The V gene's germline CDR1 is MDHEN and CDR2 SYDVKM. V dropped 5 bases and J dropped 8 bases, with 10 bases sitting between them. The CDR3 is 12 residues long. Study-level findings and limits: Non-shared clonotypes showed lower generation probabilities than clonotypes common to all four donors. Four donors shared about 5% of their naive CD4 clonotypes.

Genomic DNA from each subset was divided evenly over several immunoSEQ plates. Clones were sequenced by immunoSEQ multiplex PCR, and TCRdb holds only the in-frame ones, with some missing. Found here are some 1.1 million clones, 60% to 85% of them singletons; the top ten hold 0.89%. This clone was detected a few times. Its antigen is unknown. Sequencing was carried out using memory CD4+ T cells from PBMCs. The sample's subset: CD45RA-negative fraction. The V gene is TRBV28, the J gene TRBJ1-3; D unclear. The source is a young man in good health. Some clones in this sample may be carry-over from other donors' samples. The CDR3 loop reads CASSATGYTIYF. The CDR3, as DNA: TGTGCCAGCAGTGCGACTGGGTACACCATATATTTT.